This TCR beta chain was obtained from a study of healthy donors' naive CD4 and CD8 T cells. General study findings and limits: CDR3 charge plus V and J genes appeared to account for approximately 13% of CD4/CD8 variance. A reported CD4+/CD8+ bias affected most V and J genes in naive cells. Possible naive T cell homeostatic proliferation bias remained unaddressed.

A word on this clonotype: The antigen remains undetermined.

Each TCR library used around 540 ng of total RNA and a linear amplification protocol. Using its own MiXCR run on the reads, TCRdb lists one record per CDR3 protein. The repertoire holds 150,000 to 200,000 distinct CDR3 sequences, around 80% seen once, with less than 2.5% in the top ten. In germline, CDR1 is LNHDA, CDR2 SQIVND (reference sequence). Trimming took off 6 bases at V and 3 bases at J, with 18 bases between the two ends. The CDR3 runs 15 residues. The gene calls are TRBV19 and TRBJ2-7; a possible D gene is TRBD1 (6 bases). The clonotype was recovered from a pool of human donors in good health; the sample pools cells from several healthy donors. The specimen sequenced was naive CD4+ and CD8+ T cells sorted from blood, pooled from several donors. This CDR3 is CASSDYRDDFYEQYF. The CDR3 coding sequence is TGTGCCAGTAGCGACTACAGGGACGATTTCTACGAGCAGTACTTC.